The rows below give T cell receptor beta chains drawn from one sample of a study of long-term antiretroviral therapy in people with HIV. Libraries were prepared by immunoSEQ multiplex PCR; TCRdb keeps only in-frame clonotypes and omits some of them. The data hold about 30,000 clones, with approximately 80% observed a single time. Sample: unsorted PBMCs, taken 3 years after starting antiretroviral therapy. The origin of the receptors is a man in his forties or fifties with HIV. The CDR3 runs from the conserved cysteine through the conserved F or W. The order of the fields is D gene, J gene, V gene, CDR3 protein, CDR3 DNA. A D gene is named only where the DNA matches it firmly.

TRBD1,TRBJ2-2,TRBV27,CASSLSSGGYTGELFF,TGTGCCAGCAGTCTTAGTTCAGGGGGCTACACCGGGGAGCTGTTTTTT
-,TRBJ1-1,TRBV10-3,CAISKTGLDTEAFF,TGTGCCATCAGCAAGACAGGTTTGGACACTGAAGCTTTCTTT
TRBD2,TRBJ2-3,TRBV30,CAWSMGEGHTDTQYF,TGTGCCTGGAGTATGGGGGAGGGTCACACAGATACGCAGTATTTT
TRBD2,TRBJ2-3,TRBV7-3,CASSQGTSGTDTQYF,TGTGCCAGCAGCCAAGGGACTAGCGGAACAGATACGCAGTATTTT
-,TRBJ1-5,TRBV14,CASSQGGASNQPQHF,TGTGCCAGCAGCCAAGGTGGGGCGAGCAATCAGCCCCAGCATTTT
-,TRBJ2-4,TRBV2,CASRGLGVAKNIQYF,TGTGCCAGCAGAGGCCTCGGGGTGGCCAAAAACATTCAGTACTTC
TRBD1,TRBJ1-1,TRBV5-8,CASSTPGTANTEAFF,TGTGCCAGCAGTACGCCGGGGACAGCGAACACTGAAGCTTTCTTT
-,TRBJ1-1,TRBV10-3,CAISVGERPTEAFF,TGTGCCATCAGTGTAGGAGAGAGACCTACTGAAGCTTTCTTT
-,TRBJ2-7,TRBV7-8,CASSSVGAIEQYF,TGTGCCAGCAGCTCTGTGGGGGCCATCGAGCAGTACTTC
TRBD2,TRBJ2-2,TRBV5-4,CASSRTSGDGELFF,TGTGCCAGCAGCCGGACTAGCGGGGACGGGGAGCTGTTTTTT
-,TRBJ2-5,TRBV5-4,CALARETQYF,TGTGCCCTAGCGAGAGAGACCCAGTACTTC
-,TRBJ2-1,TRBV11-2,CASSFRGSDNEQFF,TGTGCCAGCAGCTTTCGAGGGAGTGACAATGAGCAGTTCTTC
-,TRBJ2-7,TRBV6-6,CASSLTKDGAEQYF,TGTGCCAGCAGCCTTACCAAGGACGGGGCCGAGCAGTACTTC
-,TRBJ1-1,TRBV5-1,CASSPPGGTEAFF,TGCGCCAGCAGCCCCCCCGGGGGCACTGAAGCTTTCTTT
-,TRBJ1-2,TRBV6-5,CASKGASPVYGYTF,TGTGCCAGCAAAGGGGCCTCGCCGGTCTATGGCTACACCTTC
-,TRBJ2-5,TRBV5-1,CASSRDLPGLEETQYF,TGCGCCAGCAGCCGAGATCTTCCGGGCCTAGAAGAGACCCAGTACTTC
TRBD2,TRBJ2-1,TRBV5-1,CASSSTSGSSYNEQFF,TGCGCCAGCAGCTCGACTAGCGGCAGCTCCTACAATGAGCAGTTCTTC
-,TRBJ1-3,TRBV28,CASSPQSGATSGNTIYF,TGTGCCAGCAGCCCTCAGTCAGGGGCAACCTCTGGAAACACCATATATTTT
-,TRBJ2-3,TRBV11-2,CASSSGSGTDTQYF,TGTGCCAGCAGCTCCGGGTCCGGCACAGATACGCAGTATTTT
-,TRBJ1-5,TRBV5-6,CASSLQGGNQPQHF,TGTGCCAGCAGCCTTCAGGGTGGCAATCAGCCCCAGCATTTT
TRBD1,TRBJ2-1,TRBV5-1,CASSQSTGAYNEQFF,TGCGCCAGCAGCCAGTCGACAGGGGCGTACAATGAGCAGTTCTTC
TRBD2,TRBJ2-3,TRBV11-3,CASSGRGEAVPDTQYF,TGTGCCAGCAGCGGCCGGGGGGAAGCGGTTCCAGATACGCAGTATTTT